The sample holds many counts of the clone carrying this T cell receptor beta chain. Antigen unknown. This sample was included in a study of spatial heterogeneity in lung cancer. Study-wide results and limits: At resection, ubiquitous expanded tumor TCRs appeared in blood more than at follow-up.

Specified time point: sample taken at primary tumor resection. Without sorting, whole RNA was sequenced from tumor, nontumor lung or frozen PBMC. Samples were obtained from more than 70 donors, all untreated early-stage non-small cell lung cancer patients. The CDR3 contains 12 residues. V lost 4 bases to trimming and J lost 10 bases, with 11 bases between them. Germline V gene lookup returns CDR1 SNHLY and CDR2 FYNNEI. TCRdb used MiXCR to reprocess the 5' RACE reads, holding one entry per CDR3 protein. Here the sample spans 35,000 or so distinct CDR3 sequences, 4% to 6% being singletons. This chain uses TRBV2 with TRBJ2-1; maybe TRBD2 (5 bases). The receptor was isolated from a female donor with early-stage non-small cell lung cancer. The source material was PBMCs, sampled at surgery. The CDR3 spells CASSGDRGEQFF. CDR3 DNA sequence: TGTGCCAGCAGTGGCGACCGGGGAGAGCAGTTCTTC. Complete variable domain (other parts from reference TRBV2 and TRBJ2-1): EPEVTQTPSHQVTQMGQEVILRCVPISNHLYFYWYRQILGQKVEFLVSFYNNEISEKSEIFDDQFSVERPDGSNFTLKIRSTKLEDSAMYFCASSGDRGEQFFGPGTRLTVL.